This T cell receptor beta chain was observed in a study of shared T cell receptors in the human thymus. CDR3 length: 14 residues. The germline gives CDR1 MNHNY, CDR2 SVGAGI (reference sequence). V lost 6 bases and J lost 6, with 18 bases in between. Sequencing was performed with immunoSEQ multiplex PCR; in TCRdb, only in-frame clones are kept and a portion is missing. The data show hundreds of thousands of clones, around 87% seen once. In addition, the sample was reused for a study of human thymus T cells. From that second work: The donor group consisted of healthy Finnish infants who were having corrective surgery for congenital heart defects. During corrective heart surgery, resections were taken, and the thymus tissue came from them. Thymic and blood repertoires showed apparently biased V and J gene usage. Among unrelated individuals, related research reported thymic repertoires that overlapped highly.

The clonotype was recovered from a boy younger than two with a congenital heart defect. The sample taken for sequencing was thymocytes. This chain joins TRBV6-6 and TRBJ2-7; a possible D gene is TRBD1 (6 bases). The CDR3 DNA is TGTGCCAGCAGGCCATCGGCAGGGGTAGGCGAGCAGTACTTC. Its translation is CASRPSAGVGEQYF.